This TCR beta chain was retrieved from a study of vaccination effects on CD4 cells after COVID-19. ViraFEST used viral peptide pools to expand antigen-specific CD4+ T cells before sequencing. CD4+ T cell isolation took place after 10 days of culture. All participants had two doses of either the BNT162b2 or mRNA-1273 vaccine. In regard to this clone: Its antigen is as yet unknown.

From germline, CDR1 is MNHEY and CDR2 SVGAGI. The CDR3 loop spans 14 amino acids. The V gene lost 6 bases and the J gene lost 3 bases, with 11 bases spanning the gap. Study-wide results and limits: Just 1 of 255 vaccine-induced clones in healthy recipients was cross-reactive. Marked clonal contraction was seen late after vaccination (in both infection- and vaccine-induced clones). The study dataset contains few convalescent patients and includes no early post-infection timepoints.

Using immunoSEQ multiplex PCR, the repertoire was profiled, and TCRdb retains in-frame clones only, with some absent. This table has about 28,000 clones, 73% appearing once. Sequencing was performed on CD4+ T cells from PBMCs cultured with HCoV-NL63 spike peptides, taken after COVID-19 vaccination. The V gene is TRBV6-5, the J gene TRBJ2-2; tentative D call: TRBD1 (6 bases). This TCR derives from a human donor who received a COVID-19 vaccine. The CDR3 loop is CASRPTGYTGELFF. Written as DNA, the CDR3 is TGTGCCAGCAGGCCAACAGGGTACACCGGGGAGCTGTTTTTT.